The clone carrying this TCR beta chain was counted a few times. The genes are named according to mouse. Coverage ceases 4 residues before the CDR3 finishes, and the germline J gene fills in the end. The data originate from a study of CD8+ T cells in alopecia areata. Overall study: Graft recipients were roughly 7-10-week-old female C3H/HeJ mice, and donor skin originated from approximately 6-13-month-old C3H/HeJ mice with spontaneous alopecia.

Cells pooled from cutaneous lymph nodes were sorted on CD4, CD8alpha, NKG2D, NKG2ACE and other markers. CDR1 and CDR2 (germline): NSQYPW, LRSPGD (reference sequence). The CDR3 spans 17 residues. The V segment lost 1 base and the J segment 0 bases; nucleotides outside the gene matches: 3. cDNA prepared by RNA extraction and subsequent reverse transcription served as the template for sequencing. TCRdb's table, derived via immunoSEQ multiplex PCR, lists solely in-frame clones and lacks some. The sample offers under 350,000 clones and no singletons, the top ten holding approximately 1.2%. The V gene is TRBV1, the J gene TRBJ2-2, with 9 bases aligning to TRBD1. The sequence was collected from a C3H/HeJ mouse with alopecia areata. The strain is characterized by the MHC haplotype H2-k. Sequencing input: CD4+ T cells sorted from a lymph node. The covered CDR3 bases are TGCACCTGCAGTGCAGTGGGACAGGGAACAAACACCGGG. This sequence encodes CTCSAVGQGTNTG. The complete CDR3 protein is CTCSAVGQGTNTGQLYF.